This T cell receptor (beta chain) appears in the sequencing data of a study of blood T cell repertoires in COVID-19. Profiled with immunoSEQ multiplex PCR; TCRdb holds only in-frame clones, not every one. The sample records some 180,000 clones, 88% being singletons. This CDR3 region has 12 residues. From germline, CDR1 is SQVTM and CDR2 ANQGSEA. Trimming stripped 4 bases from V and 5 bases from J, with 11 bases between. This receptor was identified in a man aged 50-60 years who had recovered from COVID-19. The sequencing sample was made of peripheral blood. V gene TRBV29-1 combines with J gene TRBJ2-5; D might be TRBD1 (5 bases). The CDR3 region has the DNA TGCAGCGTTGGAAGGGGAAGCGAGACCCAGTACTTC. Protein product: CSVGRGSETQYF. The full variable domain, completed using reference TRBV29-1 and TRBJ2-5, is SAVISQKPSRDICQRGTSLTIQCQVDSQVTMMFWYRQQPGQSLTLIATANQGSEATYESGFVIDKFPISRPNLTFSTLTVSNMSPEDSSIYLCSVGRGSETQYFGPGTRLLVL.